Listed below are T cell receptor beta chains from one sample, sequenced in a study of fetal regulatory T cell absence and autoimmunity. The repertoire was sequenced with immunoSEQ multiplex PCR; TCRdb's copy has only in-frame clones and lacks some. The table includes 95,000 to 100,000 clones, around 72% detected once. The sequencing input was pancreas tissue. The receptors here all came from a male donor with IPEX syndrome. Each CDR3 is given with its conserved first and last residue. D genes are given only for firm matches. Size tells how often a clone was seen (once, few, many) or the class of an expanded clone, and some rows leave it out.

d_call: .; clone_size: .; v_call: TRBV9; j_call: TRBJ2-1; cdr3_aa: CASSPRGQAVTYNEQFF; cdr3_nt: TGTGCCAGCAGCCCTAGAGGGCAAGCGGTGACCTACAATGAGCAGTTCTTC
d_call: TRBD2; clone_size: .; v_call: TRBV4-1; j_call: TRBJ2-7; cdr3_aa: CASSQDWLAGAYEQYF; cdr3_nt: TGCGCCAGCAGCCAAGATTGGTTAGCGGGGGCCTACGAGCAGTACTTC
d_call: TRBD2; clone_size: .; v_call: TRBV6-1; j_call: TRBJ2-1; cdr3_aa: CASRWTSGSLDEQFF; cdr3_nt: TGTGCCAGCAGATGGACTAGCGGGAGCCTGGATGAGCAGTTCTTC
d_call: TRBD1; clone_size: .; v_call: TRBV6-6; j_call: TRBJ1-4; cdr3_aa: CASRSTGYEKLFF; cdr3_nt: TGTGCCAGCAGATCGACAGGGTATGAAAAACTGTTTTTT
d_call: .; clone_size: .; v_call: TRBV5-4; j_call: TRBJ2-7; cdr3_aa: CASSLDRAYEQYF; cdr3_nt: TGTGCCAGCAGCTTGGACAGGGCCTACGAGCAGTACTTC
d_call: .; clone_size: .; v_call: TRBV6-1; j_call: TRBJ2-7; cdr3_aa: CASSGQAYEQYF; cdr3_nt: TGTGCCAGCAGTGGACAGGCCTACGAGCAGTACTTC
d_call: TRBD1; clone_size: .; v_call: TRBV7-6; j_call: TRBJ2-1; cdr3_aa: CASSLLGTGGWNEQFF; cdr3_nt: TGTGCCAGCAGCTTATTGGGGACAGGGGGCTGGAATGAGCAGTTCTTC
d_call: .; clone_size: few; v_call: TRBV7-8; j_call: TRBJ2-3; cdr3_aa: CASSPDPLVTDTQYF; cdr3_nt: TGTGCCAGCAGCCCCGATCCCCTAGTTACAGATACGCAGTATTTT
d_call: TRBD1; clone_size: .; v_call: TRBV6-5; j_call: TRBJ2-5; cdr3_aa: CASSSPPGQGGETQYF; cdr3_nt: TGTGCCAGCAGTTCTCCCCCGGGACAGGGTGGGGAGACCCAGTACTTC
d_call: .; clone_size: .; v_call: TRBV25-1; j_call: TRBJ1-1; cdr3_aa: CASALGPTAFF; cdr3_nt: TGTGCCAGTGCACTGGGTCCCACGGCTTTCTTT
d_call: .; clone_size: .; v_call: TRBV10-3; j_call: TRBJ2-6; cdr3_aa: CAISESRSGANVLTF; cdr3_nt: TGTGCCATCAGTGAGTCTCGCTCTGGGGCCAACGTCCTGACTTTC
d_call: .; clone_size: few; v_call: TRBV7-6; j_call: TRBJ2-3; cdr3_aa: CASSAKWGTDTQYF; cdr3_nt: TGTGCCAGCAGCGCGAAGTGGGGCACAGATACGCAGTATTTT
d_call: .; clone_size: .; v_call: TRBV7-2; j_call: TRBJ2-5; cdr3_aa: CASRRTPQETQYF; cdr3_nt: TGTGCCAGCAGGAGGACACCGCAAGAGACCCAGTACTTC